The source of this T cell receptor (beta chain) is a study of blood T cell repertoires in COVID-19. Study-wide context: PBMCs, B-cell-depleted T cells, or T cells provided the cDNA or gDNA that made up the material.

In the original analysis: Amplification with reference gene primers provided the estimates of nucleated cell counts. Data came from immunoSEQ multiplex PCR; TCRdb stores just in-frame clones and leaves some out. The V and J calls and the clone size are those of that table, but D and trimming were determined from the DNA. The data contain roughly 180,000 clones, approximately 85% of them seen just once; the ten biggest clones take up approximately 7.7%. Recruited during active infection, patients (from Seattle) were subsequently followed longitudinally. The CDR3 sequence is 16 residues long. The germline V gene encodes CDR1 KGHDR and CDR2 SFDVKD. The V and J ends lost 3 bases and 3 bases, in that order; junction bases with no gene match: 5.

Sequencing used peripheral blood. The chain employs TRBV24-1 and TRBJ2-3; 10 bases line up with TRBD1. The clonotype was recovered from a woman aged 60-70 years with COVID-19, enrolled during active disease. CDR3 loop: CATSDPRTGGTDTQYF. DNA for the CDR3: TGTGCCACCAGTGATCCTAGGACAGGGGGAACAGATACGCAGTATTTT.